This T cell receptor beta chain was identified in a study of control samples from healthy donors and cancer patients (TCRdb year 2020). As regards this clone: The specificity of this receptor is unknown. One base away there is no much larger clone; base qualities are not given.

Trimming removed 4 bases from V and 7 bases from J, leaving 11 bases between the germline ends. Its CDR3 holds 12 amino acids, cysteine through phenylalanine. CDR3 DNA is the only sequence kept; it has 36 bases, read in frame from the first base. Via the germline V gene, CDR1 is SGHAT and CDR2 FQNNGV. Receptors were amplified or captured by the immunoSEQ multiplex PCR assay. TCRdb obtained this table from immuneACCESS and retained in-frame rearrangements with V and J assigned. These tables miss some clones; where compared with another copy, unresolved V genes account for less than half of the shortfall, and the remainder is unexplained. For this sample there are about 140,000 clones; roughly nine tenths appear just once. The top ten clones comprise 8.7% of the sample.

The sample was blood. The clonotype was recovered from a woman aged 30 to 39 in good health. The rearranged segments are TRBV11-2 and TRBJ2-7; matching of 7 bases hints at TRBD1 as the D gene. The DNA is TGTGCCAGCAGCTCAGGGGGGTGGGAGCAGTACTTC. Translated, it reads CASSSGGWEQYF.